A single sample is the source of the 27 T cell receptor beta chains below, sequenced in a study of T cells in tuberculosis (dated by TCRdb to 2016 to 2018). Receptor amplification or capture employed the immunoSEQ multiplex PCR assay. TCRdb carries this immuneACCESS record with in-frame sequences only. Its versions omit some clonotypes, under half of them owing to an unresolved V gene in the studies checked, with the rest unexplained. The sample table contains about 43,000 clones; only one count was recorded for 94% of them. The ten largest account for around 2% of the sample. The sequenced sample consisted of PBMCs. These receptors were collected from a donor aged 10-29 years with latent tuberculosis or without tuberculosis infection. Some clones in this sample may be carry-over from other donors' samples.

The table lists this clone with a count of one. V gene TRBV28 combines with J gene TRBJ2-2; possible D gene TRBD2, 6 bases. V was clipped by 7 bases and J by 6 bases, with 12 bases between them. Germline V gene sequence: CDR1 MDHEN, CDR2 SYDVKM. The length of the CDR3 is 13 residues. The DNA for the CDR3 is TGTGCCAGCAATAAATGGGACTCCGGGGAGCTGTTTTTT. Amino acids: CASNKWDSGELFF.

The gene calls are TRBV5-1 and TRBJ1-3, with TRBD1 matching over 7 bases. V was pared by 4 bases and J by 1 base, with 11 bases of the junction left unmatched. The length of the CDR3 is 17 residues. Looked up from germline, CDR1 is SGHRS and CDR2 is YFSETQ. CDR3: CASSIRQGALSGNTIYF. The CDR3, as DNA: TGCGCCAGCAGCATCCGACAGGGCGCCCTTTCTGGAAACACCATATATTTT.

V is TRBV28 and J is TRBJ2-1; 14 bases are shared with TRBD2. Germline-derived CDR1 and CDR2 are MDHEN and SYDVKM. The CDR3 loop spans 19 amino acids. Trimming removed 6 bases from V and 8 bases from J; junction bases left unmatched: 18. CDR3 DNA sequence: TGTGCCAGCAGCAGCGCGGGGACTAGCGGGAGTTTCATTCAGGATGAGCAGTTCTTC. Translated: CASSSAGTSGSFIQDEQFF.

The V and J genes are TRBV7-2 and TRBJ2-2, with 7 bases lining up with TRBD2. The V gene end was trimmed by 2 bases and the J gene end by 7 bases; junction bases not matched to a gene: 7. This CDR3 has 15 residues. Germline CDR1 SGHTA, CDR2 FQGNSA. The CDR3 sequence: CASSLFSGFVGELFF. CDR3 sequence (DNA): TGTGCCAGCAGCTTATTTAGCGGGTTTGTCGGGGAGCTGTTTTTT.

The genes are TRBV5-4 and TRBJ2-1; possible D gene TRBD2, 6 bases. The CDR3 spans 15 residues. Germline V CDR1 and CDR2: SGHNT, YYREEE (reference sequence). V lost 3 bases, J lost 3 bases, and 13 bases lay in between. CDR3 protein: CASSSGTSLYNEQFF. The CDR3 DNA reads as TGTGCCAGCAGCTCCGGGACTTCCCTCTACAATGAGCAGTTCTTC.

The chain employs TRBV4-3 and TRBJ2-6, with D perhaps TRBD1 (6 bases). Germline V gives CDR1 LGHNA, CDR2 YSLEER. The CDR3 consists of 16 residues. Trimming stripped 0 bases from V and 2 bases from J, with 8 bases between. The CDR3 here is CASSQEKGAGANVLTF. The CDR3 bases are TGCGCCAGCAGCCAAGAAAAGGGGGCTGGGGCCAACGTCCTGACTTTC.

The chain has TRBV15 and TRBJ2-7, with D maybe TRBD2 (5 bases). The CDR3 runs to 13 residues. Trimming removed 0 bases at V and 5 bases at J, with 8 bases between. Germline lookup yields CDR1 LNHNV and CDR2 YYDKDF (reference sequence). The CDR3 is CATSREAANEQYF. CDR3 bases: TGTGCCACCAGCAGAGAAGCGGCCAACGAGCAGTACTTC.

The genes are TRBV6-5 and TRBJ1-1; D gene uncertain. The CDR3 length is 13 residues. V dropped 4 bases and J dropped 6 bases, with 12 bases sitting between them. The V gene's germline CDR1 is MNHEY and CDR2 SVGAGI. CDR3 nucleotides: TGTGCCAGCAGTTCCTTGTTACTCTCTGAAGCTTTCTTT. Its translation: CASSSLLLSEAFF.

The sample holds one count of this clone. The chain has TRBV13 and TRBJ2-1, with a tentative D call TRBD2 (5 bases). Germline assignment: CDR1 PRHDT and CDR2 FYEKMQ (reference sequence). The CDR3 length is 19 residues. Deletions cut 1 base from V and 4 bases from J, with 23 bases between. The CDR3 region is CASSLVHRPSRNIYNEQFF. DNA of the CDR3: TGTGCCAGCAGCTTAGTTCACCGCCCTAGCCGGAACATTTACAATGAGCAGTTCTTC.

The gene calls are TRBV15 and TRBJ2-7; 9 positions match TRBD1. V shed 0 bases, J shed 2 bases, and the junction held 5 bases outside the gene matches. The germline V gene encodes CDR1 LNHNV and CDR2 YYDKDF (reference sequence). The CDR3 has 16 amino acids. The CDR3 DNA reads as TGTGCCACCAGCAGAGACACAGGGGGCCGTGCCTACGAGCAGTACTTC. Translating gives CATSRDTGGRAYEQYF.

J is TRBJ1-5 and V is TRBV28; weak D call: TRBD1 (5 bases). The length of the CDR3 is 16 residues. Germline CDR1 is MDHEN and CDR2 is SYDVKM. V shed 3 bases and J shed 2 bases, with 14 bases lying between them. CDR3 in amino acids: CASSFAGVGGNQPQHF. CDR3 nucleotide sequence: TGTGCCAGCAGTTTTGCGGGGGTCGGGGGCAATCAGCCCCAGCATTTT.

The chain is built from TRBV19 and TRBJ1-1; D may be TRBD1 (5 bases). This CDR3 is 15 amino acids long. From germline, CDR1 is LNHDA and CDR2 SQIVND (reference sequence). The germline V and J ends were trimmed by 7 bases and 3 bases, with 18 bases remaining between them. The CDR3 region has the DNA TGTGCCAGTACCCCGCAGGGAGGTCGGGACACTGAAGCTTTCTTT. Protein sequence: CASTPQGGRDTEAFF.

The rearrangement joins TRBV29-1 to TRBJ1-1; TRBD1 agrees at 11 bases. J lost 9 bases, V lost 2 bases, and 5 bases had no gene match. In germline, CDR1 is SQVTM, CDR2 ANQGSEA. The CDR3 has 13 residues. The CDR3 loop reads CSVEYRTGGKAFF. DNA for the CDR3: TGCAGCGTTGAATACCGGACAGGGGGCAAAGCTTTCTTT.

This sequence joins TRBV5-1 and TRBJ2-2; D ambiguous. The V and J ends lost 0 bases and 4 bases respectively, with 4 bases between them. Per the germline V gene, CDR1 is SGHRS and CDR2 is YFSETQ. The CDR3 sequence is 13 residues long. CDR3 sequence (DNA): TGCGCCAGCAGCTTGGCCAGCACCGGGGAGCTGTTTTTT. It specifies CASSLASTGELFF.

The chain recombines TRBV9 with TRBJ2-5; the D is unclear. The V end was cut by 4 bases, the J end by 1 base, with 20 bases between. The CDR3 is 17 amino acids. Per germline, CDR1 SGDLS and CDR2 YYNGEE. The DNA for the CDR3 is TGTGCCAGCAGCCTGACCCGGAACAGTGAATTCCAAGAGACCCAGTACTTC. Amino acid sequence: CASSLTRNSEFQETQYF.

The genes are TRBV2 and TRBJ2-1; D might be TRBD1 (6 bases). The germline CDR1 and CDR2 sequences are SNHLY and FYNNEI. The CDR3 has 16 residues. The V end lost 4 bases, the J end lost 7 bases, and 20 bases lay between the germline ends. This chain's CDR3 is CASSAVQGKVRNEQFF. The CDR3 DNA is TGTGCCAGCAGTGCCGTACAGGGAAAGGTTAGGAATGAGCAGTTCTTC.

This clone was seen a single time. The CDR3 region is CASSWDSEAFF. In nucleotides, the CDR3 is TGTGCCAGCAGCTGGGACAGTGAAGCTTTCTTT. The chain has TRBV6-6 and TRBJ1-1; 7 bases fit TRBD1. Germline loops: CDR1 MNHNY, CDR2 SVGAGI (reference sequence). The length of the CDR3 is 11 residues. Trimming took 6 bases from V and 7 from J; bases not matched to a gene: 2.

This clone was seen only once. The chain has TRBV18 and TRBJ1-2; perhaps TRBD1 as D (5 bases). Germline loops: CDR1 KGHSH, CDR2 LQKENI. Trimming took off 3 bases at V and 2 bases at J, with 10 bases between the two ends. The CDR3 runs 14 residues. CDR3 sequence: CASSPPTANYGYTF. The CDR3 DNA reads TGTGCCAGCTCACCCCCGACAGCAAACTATGGCTACACCTTC.

This sequence joins TRBV27 and TRBJ1-5; tentative D call: TRBD1 (5 bases). The CDR3 is 16 amino acids. The germline gives CDR1 MNHEY, CDR2 SMNVEV (reference sequence). V lost 5 bases and J lost 2, with 16 bases in between. CDR3 bases: TGTGCCAGCAGTCGGGTTGGGAGGGACGGCAATCAGCCCCAGCATTTT. Its protein is CASSRVGRDGNQPQHF.

V is TRBV28 and J is TRBJ2-1; TRBD2 might be the D (6 bases). There are 13 residues in the CDR3. Trimming took off 6 bases at V and 9 bases at J, with 15 bases between the two ends. From germline, CDR1 is MDHEN and CDR2 SYDVKM. The CDR3 coding sequence is TGTGCCAGCAGCCTGGGGGGACTCGGTGAGCAGTTCTTC. Translating gives CASSLGGLGEQFF.

CDR3 bases: TGTGCCAGCAGCCCGACCGAAGACGGGGTCACTGAAGCTTTCTTT. Encoded protein: CASSPTEDGVTEAFF. This chain joins TRBV7-9 and TRBJ1-1, with D unclear. The germline V gene encodes CDR1 SEHNR and CDR2 FQNEAQ (reference sequence). CDR3 length: 15 amino acids. Deletions cut 5 bases from V and 4 bases from J, with 17 bases between.

The chain uses TRBV21-1 and TRBJ2-7; the table calls TRBD1, which could not be checked here. TRBV21-1 is listed as a pseudogene. This CDR3 comprises 14 residues. CDR3: CASSNLTPYYEQYF. CDR3 nucleotides: TGTGCCAGCAGCAACTTGACACCATACTACGAGCAGTACTTC.

J is TRBJ1-1 and V is TRBV27; possible D gene TRBD1, 5 bases. Germline V CDR1 and CDR2: MNHEY, SMNVEV (reference sequence). The CDR3 length is 14 residues. Trimming removed 6 bases at V and 3 bases at J, with 14 bases between. The CDR3 protein is CASSQGALDTEAFF. CDR3 in DNA: TGTGCCAGCAGCCAGGGCGCCTTGGACACTGAAGCTTTCTTT.

In this sample, this clone turned up once. The V gene is TRBV5-4, the J gene TRBJ2-2, with D possibly TRBD2 on 6 matching bases. Trimming shortened V by 2 bases and J by 4 bases, and 12 bases separated the two germline ends. Germline V gives CDR1 SGHNT, CDR2 YYREEE (reference sequence). This CDR3 region has 15 residues. CDR3 nucleotide sequence: TGTGCCAGCAGCTTCGAGCGGGCGGGCACCGGGGAGCTGTTTTTT. Residues: CASSFERAGTGELFF.

The rearrangement joins TRBV30 to TRBJ2-3; D is ambiguous. V lost 0 bases and J lost 6, with 10 bases in between. CDR1 and CDR2 (germline): GTSNPN, SVGIG (reference sequence). This CDR3 has 13 amino acids. The CDR3 sequence: CAWSVRVKDTQYF. CDR3 bases: TGTGCCTGGAGTGTACGGGTAAAGGATACGCAGTATTTT.

The chain links TRBV2 to TRBJ2-7; 7 positions match TRBD2. Germline V gene sequence: CDR1 SNHLY, CDR2 FYNNEI. The CDR3 extends over 16 amino acids. The trim removed 5 bases at V and 6 bases at J, leaving 16 bases unmatched. CDR3 bases: TGTGCCAGCAGTATGTTTAAGGGGAGGGGTCATGGCGAGCAGTACTTC. Translated, it gives CASSMFKGRGHGEQYF.

This chain uses TRBV28 with TRBJ2-7; no firm D call. The CDR3 has 11 amino acids. Per the germline V gene, CDR1 is MDHEN and CDR2 is SYDVKM. With 6 bases removed from V and 3 bases from J, the gap between germline ends came to 6 bases. CDR3 protein: CASRSLYEQYF. DNA for the CDR3: TGTGCCAGCAGATCCCTCTACGAGCAGTACTTC. The full variable domain, its missing parts supplied by reference TRBV28 and TRBJ2-7, is DVKVTQSSRYLVKRTGEKVFLECVQDMDHENMFWYRQDPGLGLRLIYFSYDVKMKEKGDIPEGYSVSREKKERFSLILESASTNQTSMYLCASRSLYEQYFGPGTRLTVT.